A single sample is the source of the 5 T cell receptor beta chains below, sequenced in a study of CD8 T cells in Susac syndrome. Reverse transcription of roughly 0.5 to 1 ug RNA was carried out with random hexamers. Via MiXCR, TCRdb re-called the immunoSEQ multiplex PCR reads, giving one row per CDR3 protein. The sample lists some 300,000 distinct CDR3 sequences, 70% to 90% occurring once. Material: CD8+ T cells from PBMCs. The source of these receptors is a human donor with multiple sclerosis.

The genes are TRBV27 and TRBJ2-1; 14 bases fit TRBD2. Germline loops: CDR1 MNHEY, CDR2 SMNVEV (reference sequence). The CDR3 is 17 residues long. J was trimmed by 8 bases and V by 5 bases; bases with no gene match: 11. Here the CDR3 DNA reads TGTGCCAGCAGTCGGCCTCCGGGACTAGCGGGAGTTGATGAGCAGTTCTTC. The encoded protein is CASSRPPGLAGVDEQFF.

The CDR3 DNA sequence: TGTGCCAGCAGCTTAGTGCGAGGGACAGGCATCGCCTACGAGCAGTACTTC. The encoded protein is CASSLVRGTGIAYEQYF. The chain combines TRBV11-2 with TRBJ2-7; 8 bases line up with TRBD1. This CDR3 is built from 17 residues. The V gene end was trimmed by 1 base and the J gene end by 2 bases; junction bases not matched to a gene: 10. CDR1 and CDR2 (germline): SGHAT, FQNNGV.

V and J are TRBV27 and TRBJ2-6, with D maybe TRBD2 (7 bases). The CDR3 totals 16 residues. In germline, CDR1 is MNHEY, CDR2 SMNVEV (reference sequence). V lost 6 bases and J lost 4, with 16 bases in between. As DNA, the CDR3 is TGTGCCAGCAGCCCCGCGGGGGCGCGAGGGGCCAACGTCCTGACTTTC. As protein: CASSPAGARGANVLTF.

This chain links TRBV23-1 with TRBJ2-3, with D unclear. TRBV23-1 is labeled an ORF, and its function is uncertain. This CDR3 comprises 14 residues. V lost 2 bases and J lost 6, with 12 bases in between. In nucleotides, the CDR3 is TGCGCCAGCAGTCAAAATCGTCCGCCCGATACGCAGTATTTT. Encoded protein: CASSQNRPPDTQYF.

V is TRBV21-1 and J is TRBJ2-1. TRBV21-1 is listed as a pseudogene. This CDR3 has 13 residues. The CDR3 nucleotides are TGTGCCAGCAGCAAAGATGTGAACAATGAGCAGTTCTTC. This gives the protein CASSKDVNNEQFF.